The present entry profiles one TCR beta chain with its context. TRB was amplified by touch-down multiplex PCR, primer pools A and B combined. TCRdb re-called the multiplex PCR reads; every CDR3 protein appears as one record, without DNA. The sample holds approximately 7,700 distinct CDR3 sequences. These data come from a study of T cell clusters in autoimmune cytopenias. In germline, CDR1 is MNHEY, CDR2 SVGAGI. CDR3 length: 19 residues. TRB amplification used around 260 ng of peripheral blood genomic DNA. These data also featured in a second study, about T cell repertoires in aging, cancer and after chemotherapy. According to that study: Healthy donor repertoires were recorded over several months to years and showed clear clonal overlap. Compared with age-matched healthy donors, untreated hematological or solid cancer patients showed higher blood TCR clonality.

This receptor was identified in a human donor in good health. Specimen: peripheral blood. The genes are TRBV6-5 and TRBJ1-1; TCRdb gives TRBD1 as the D gene, but with no DNA this cannot be confirmed. CDR3 sequence reads: CASSFRQGAFLVGNTEAFF.